This TCR beta chain derives from a study of blood T cell repertoires in COVID-19. Study-level background: From the United States, Italy and Spain came samples of acute and convalescent COVID-19.

Method: immunoSEQ multiplex PCR; TCRdb's copy keeps in-frame clones and lacks some. Of fewer than 250,000 clones detected, approximately 85% appear once; the ten largest clones hold about 9.3%. V shed 4 bases and J 6 bases; nucleotides not matched to a gene: 16. Germline CDR1 is SGHRS and CDR2 is YFSETQ. The CDR3 runs 18 residues. Participant-reported clinical history was the basis for cohort assignment. V is TRBV5-1 and J is TRBJ1-2, with 12 positions matching TRBD1. Sequenced material: PBMCs or T cells enriched from blood (not recorded which). This receptor was identified in a woman aged 45-65 years with acute COVID-19. The CDR3 coding sequence is TGCGCCAGCAGCCTAGGGACAGGGGGCACTCTTTTTTTGGATGGCTACACCTTC. As protein: CASSLGTGGTLFLDGYTF.